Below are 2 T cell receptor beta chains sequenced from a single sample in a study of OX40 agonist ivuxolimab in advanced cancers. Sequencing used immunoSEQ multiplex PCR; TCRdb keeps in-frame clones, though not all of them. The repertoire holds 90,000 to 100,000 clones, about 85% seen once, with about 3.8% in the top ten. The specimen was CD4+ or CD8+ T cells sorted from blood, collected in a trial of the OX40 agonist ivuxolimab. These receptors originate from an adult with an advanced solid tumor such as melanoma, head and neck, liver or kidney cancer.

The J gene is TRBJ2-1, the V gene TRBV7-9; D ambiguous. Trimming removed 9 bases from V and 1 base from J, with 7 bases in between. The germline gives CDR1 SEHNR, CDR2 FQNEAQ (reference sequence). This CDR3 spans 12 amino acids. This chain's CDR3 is CASLGSYNEQFF. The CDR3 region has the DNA TGTGCCAGTCTTGGTTCCTACAATGAGCAGTTCTTC.

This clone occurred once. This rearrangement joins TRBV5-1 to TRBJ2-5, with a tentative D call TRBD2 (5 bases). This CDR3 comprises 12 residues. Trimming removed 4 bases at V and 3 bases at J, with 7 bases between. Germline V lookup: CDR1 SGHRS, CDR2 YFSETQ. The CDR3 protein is CASSREEETQYF. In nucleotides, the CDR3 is TGCGCCAGCAGCCGGGAAGAAGAGACCCAGTACTTC.